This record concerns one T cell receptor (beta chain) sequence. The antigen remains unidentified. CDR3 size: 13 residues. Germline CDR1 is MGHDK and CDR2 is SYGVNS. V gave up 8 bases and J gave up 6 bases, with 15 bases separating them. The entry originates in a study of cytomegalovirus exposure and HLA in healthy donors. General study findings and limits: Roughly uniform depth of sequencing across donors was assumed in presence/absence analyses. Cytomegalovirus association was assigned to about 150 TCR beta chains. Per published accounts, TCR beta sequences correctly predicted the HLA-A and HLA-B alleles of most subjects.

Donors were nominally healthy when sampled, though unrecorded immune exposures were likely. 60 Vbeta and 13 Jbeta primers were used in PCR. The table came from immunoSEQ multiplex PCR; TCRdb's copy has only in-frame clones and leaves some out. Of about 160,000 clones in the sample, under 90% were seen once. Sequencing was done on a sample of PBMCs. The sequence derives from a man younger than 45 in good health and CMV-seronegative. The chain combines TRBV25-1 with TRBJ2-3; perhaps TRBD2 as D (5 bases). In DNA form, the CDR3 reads TGTGCCAGCGGAGGTCCCGCCGTGGATACGCAGTATTTT. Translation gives CASGGPAVDTQYF.